This T cell receptor (beta chain) was sequenced in a study of T cell repertoires in cytomegalovirus infection. Study-wide background: The study used recently identified HLA-C-restricted and well-studied HLA-B-restricted CMV epitopes.

TCRdb passed the reads through MiXCR, listing each CDR3 protein once. The table lists about 920,000 distinct CDR3 sequences, roughly 30% of them singletons. This CDR3 is 15 amino acids long. Germline CDR1 is SSHAT and CDR2 is FNYEAQ (reference sequence). Study observations and caveats: People with CMV and the relevant HLA were identified by cumulative public TCR beta family frequency. There were HLA-C-restricted CMV-specific TCR beta clonotypes dominating the ex vivo response.

This clonotype is categorized as medium-sized. No antigen is known for it. The junction and the germline gene differ at one end; a read error may be behind it. The V gene is TRBV7-7, the J gene TRBJ2-2, with no clear D. Specimen: cultured CD8+ T cells from PBMCs, collected from culture after CMV antigen stimulation. This receptor was identified in a human donor in good health (CMV status not recorded). Some clones in this sample may be carry-over from other donors' samples. The chain's CDR3 is CASSLGSGGTGELFF. The CDR3 DNA follows: TGTGCTAGCAGCTTAGGCTCAGGTGGCACCGGGGAGCTGTTTTTT. The variable domain in full, completed from reference TRBV7-7 and TRBJ2-2, reads GAGVSQSPRYKVTKRGQDVTLRCDPISSHATLYWYQQALGQGPEFLTYFNYEAQPDKSGLPSDRFSAERPEGSISTLTIQRTEQRDSAMYRCASSLGSGGTGELFFGEGSRLTVL.